This T cell receptor beta chain was identified in a study of T cells after yellow fever vaccination. V lost 5 bases to trimming and J lost 1 base, with 14 bases between them. CDR3 size: 15 residues. CDR1 is LGHDT, CDR2 YNNKEL, per germline (reference sequence). This clonotype was counted many times. TCRdb reprocessed the 5' RACE reads via MiXCR and lists one record per CDR3 protein. Of fewer than 350,000 distinct CDR3 sequences listed, approximately 3.8% are singletons. The sequenced sample was PBMCs, obtained on the day of the yellow fever booster vaccination. This rearrangement joins TRBV3-1 to TRBJ2-5; TRBD2 is a possible D gene (5 bases). The clonotype originates from a young man who received the YFV17D yellow fever vaccine. The CDR3 region has the DNA TGTGCCAGCAGCGGAACGGGGTCTCCCCAAGAGACCCAGTACTTC. It yields the protein CASSGTGSPQETQYF.